This T cell receptor (beta chain) was identified in a study of CD8 T cells in Susac syndrome. Study-wide results and caveats: That the number of individuals in its TCR sequencing and HLA analysis was relatively small was acknowledged by the study.

The RNA, about 0.5 to 1 ug, was put through reverse transcription using random hexamers. Amplification of TCR beta CDR3 across 54 Vbeta and 13 Jbeta was performed with immunoSEQ multiplex PCR. TCRdb ran MiXCR on the immunoSEQ multiplex PCR reads and lists one entry per CDR3 protein. The sample includes around 220,000 distinct CDR3 sequences, 80% to 95% of them seen just once. Negative isolation was used for CD8+ and CD4+ T cells and FACS enrichment for TEMRA cells. For this clonotype: Its matching antigen is unknown.

Trimming stripped 5 bases from V and 10 bases from J, with 9 bases between. The CDR3 is 11 residues long. Germline assignment: CDR1 LNHNV and CDR2 YYDKDF (reference sequence). This receptor was identified in a human donor with multiple sclerosis. The source material was CD8+ T cells from PBMCs. V gene TRBV15 combines with J gene TRBJ2-1; possibly TRBD2 for D (5 bases). In nucleotides, the CDR3 is TGTGCCACCAGCGGAGGATCCGAGCAGTTCTTC. It yields the protein CATSGGSEQFF.